Listed below are T cell receptor beta chains from one sample, sequenced in a study of blood T cell repertoires in COVID-19. Data came from immunoSEQ multiplex PCR; TCRdb stores just in-frame clones and leaves some out. The repertoire holds under 350,000 clones, with 75% to 90% as singletons. Material: peripheral blood. The receptors originated from a middle-aged man with acute or convalescent COVID-19. Each CDR3 is given with its conserved first and last residue. A D gene is named only where the DNA matches it firmly. Where a row states a size, it is once, few, many or the class of an expanded clone; other rows omit it.

.	TRBV6-2/TRBV6-3	TRBJ2-4	.	TGTGCCAGCAGCTTCCTACTAGTCGAAGCCAAAAACATTCAGTACTTC	CASSFLLVEAKNIQYF
TRBD1	TRBV10-3	TRBJ2-7	.	TGTGCCATCGGGACAGCCTCTTACGAGCAGTACTTC	CAIGTASYEQYF
.	TRBV2	TRBJ1-1	once	TGTGCCAGCAGTTTCTACGGAGGGACTGAAGCTTTCTTT	CASSFYGGTEAFF
.	TRBV27	TRBJ1-2	.	TGTGCCAGCAGTTCCCAGGGGACCTATGGCTACACCTTC	CASSSQGTYGYTF
.	TRBV13	TRBJ1-3	once	TGTGCCAGCAGCACGAACGGGGGGCTCTCTGGAAACACCATATATTTT	CASSTNGGLSGNTIYF
TRBD1	TRBV11-1	TRBJ2-6	.	TGTGCCAGCAGCTGGACAGGGCCTGGGGCCAACGTCCTGACTTTC	CASSWTGPGANVLTF
.	TRBV6-5	TRBJ1-2	.	TGTGCCACTCGAGCAACGGGTTATGGCTACACCTTC	CATRATGYGYTF
.	TRBV5-1	TRBJ2-7	few	TGCGCCAGCAGCTTAGGCAGGAACTACGAGCAGTACTTC	CASSLGRNYEQYF
.	TRBV7-8	TRBJ2-1	.	TGTGCCAGCAGCTTAGCTTTCGGACAGAGCTCCTACAATGAGCAGTTCTTC	CASSLAFGQSSYNEQFF
TRBD1	TRBV7-9	TRBJ2-2	.	TGTGCCAGCAGCACCCTAGGGATCCGGACAGGGAACACCGGGGAGCTGTTTTTT	CASSTLGIRTGNTGELFF
.	TRBV5-1	TRBJ1-1	.	TGCGCCAGCAGCTTGGTGTCAGGGCCCAACACTGAAGCTTTCTTT	CASSLVSGPNTEAFF
.	TRBV19	TRBJ1-1	.	TGTGCCAGTAGTAAGGCGGAGGGGTTTTCTGAAGCTTTCTTT	CASSKAEGFSEAFF
.	TRBV5-1	TRBJ2-3	.	TGCGCCAGCAGCTTGGGGTCCAGGGTGAGCACAGATACGCAGTATTTT	CASSLGSRVSTDTQYF
TRBD2	TRBV3-1/TRBV3-2	TRBJ2-1	.	TGTGCCAGCAGCCCCACTAGCGGGGGGGCGAAGGAGCAGTTCTTC	CASSPTSGGAKEQFF
TRBD1	TRBV9	TRBJ1-2	.	TGTGCCAGCAGCGCGTTACAGGGGGCAGGTTATGGCTACACCTTC	CASSALQGAGYGYTF
.	TRBV28	TRBJ2-7	.	TGTGCCACCATGGGCGCTCCTACCTACGAGCAGTACTTC	CATMGAPTYEQYF
TRBD1	TRBV10-3	TRBJ1-1	.	TGTGCCATCAGTGAACTGAGGGGGCCCGGGACTGAAGCTTTCTTT	CAISELRGPGTEAFF
.	TRBV6-2/TRBV6-3	TRBJ2-6	.	TGTGCCAGCAGTCCCTTAAGGGGGTCAACCACCGGGGCCAACGTCCTGACTTTC	CASSPLRGSTTGANVLTF
.	TRBV5-5	TRBJ1-2	.	TGTGCCAGCAGCTTTGACACCCCCCCGCTCGATGGCTACACCTTC	CASSFDTPPLDGYTF
TRBD1	TRBV6-5	TRBJ2-7	.	TGTGCCAGCGGACAGGGGGACGAGCAGTACTTC	CASGQGDEQYF
TRBD1	TRBV27	TRBJ2-2	.	TGTGCCAGCAGTTTATTGGACAGGGCGTTCGCCGGGGAGCTGTTTTTT	CASSLLDRAFAGELFF
.	TRBV5-1	TRBJ1-2	.	TGCGCCAGCAGCCCCGGGACACTTTCGGGGATAGGCTACACCTTC	CASSPGTLSGIGYTF
.	TRBV7-8	TRBJ2-6	.	TGTGCCAGCAGCGCGGGGGCGCGTGGGGCCAACGTCCTGACTTTC	CASSAGARGANVLTF
.	TRBV12-3/TRBV12-4	TRBJ1-2	.	TGTGCCAGCAGCCTCACAGCTAACTATGGCTACACCTTC	CASSLTANYGYTF
TRBD1	TRBV2	TRBJ2-3	.	TGTGCCAGCAGTCTTTACAGGGGTTCCACAGATACGCAGTATTTT	CASSLYRGSTDTQYF
TRBD1	TRBV14	TRBJ2-7	.	TGTGCCAGCAGCTACAGACAGGGGACCTACTACGAGCAGTACTTC	CASSYRQGTYYEQYF
TRBD1	TRBV7-9	TRBJ2-3	.	TGTGCCAGCAGCTTAGCCAGGGACAGGGGGCGAGATACGCAGTATTTT	CASSLARDRGRDTQYF
.	TRBV29-1	TRBJ1-2	.	TGCAGCGTTCGGGAGGGCTTCCCTGGCTACACCTTC	CSVREGFPGYTF
.	TRBV15	TRBJ1-5	.	TGTGCCACCAGCAGAGATAATCGGCCGGAGGATCAGCCCCAGCATTTT	CATSRDNRPEDQPQHF
TRBD1	TRBV11-3	TRBJ2-1	.	TGTGCCAGCAGCTTAAGGACAGGTAATTACAATGAGCAGTTCTTC	CASSLRTGNYNEQFF
TRBD2	TRBV6-5	TRBJ2-1	.	TGTGCCAGCTCCTCGGGGAGGGCGGGTTTAAATGAGCAGTTCTTC	CASSSGRAGLNEQFF
.	TRBV5-1	TRBJ2-1	.	TGCGCCAGCAGCTCCTACCTACCAGGGTTGGTCTACAATGAGCAGTTCTTC	CASSSYLPGLVYNEQFF
TRBD2	TRBV7-2	TRBJ2-1	once	TGTGCCAGCAGCTCCCCTAGCGGGGGACCCTTGGAGCAGTTCTTC	CASSSPSGGPLEQFF
TRBD2	TRBV3-1/TRBV3-2	TRBJ2-2	.	TGTGCCAGCAGCCAAGAACTGCTAGCGGGGAGGATCGGGGAGCTGTTTTTT	CASSQELLAGRIGELFF
TRBD1	TRBV6-5	TRBJ1-5	.	TGTGCCAGCAGTACGACAGGGGGCAATCAGCCCCAGCATTTT	CASSTTGGNQPQHF
TRBD2	TRBV13	TRBJ2-2	.	TGTGCCAGCAGCATACTAGCGTCGAACACCGGGGAGCTGTTTTTT	CASSILASNTGELFF
.	TRBV6-6	TRBJ1-2	.	TGTGCCAGCAGTTACGGGCGGGGGGCGTCGTATGGCTACACCTTC	CASSYGRGASYGYTF
.	TRBV6-2/TRBV6-3	TRBJ1-2	.	TGTGCCAGCAGGTACACAGGGAACCATGGCTACACCTTC	CASRYTGNHGYTF
.	TRBV10-3	TRBJ1-2	.	TGTGCCATCAGTGCCGTCTATGGCTACACCTTC	CAISAVYGYTF
.	TRBV19	TRBJ1-1	.	TGTGCCAGTAGTTTGGAAGGGTTGGCCCTGAGGGCGGCTTTCTTT	CASSLEGLALRAAFF
TRBD1	TRBV2	TRBJ1-5	.	TGTGCCAGCAGCGCGACAGGGGGCGGTCGCAATCAGCCCCAGCATTTT	CASSATGGGRNQPQHF
.	TRBV24-1	TRBJ2-2	.	TGTGCCACCAGTGATTCGACAGCGAACACCGGGGAGCTGTTTTTT	CATSDSTANTGELFF
.	TRBV15	TRBJ1-2	.	TGTGCCACCAGCAGAGACAACCCGGGTGGTGGCTACACCTTC	CATSRDNPGGGYTF
TRBD1	TRBV19	TRBJ1-5	.	TGTGCCAGTAGTACCCGACAGGGAGGTCAGCCCCAGCATTTT	CASSTRQGGQPQHF
TRBD1	TRBV19	TRBJ2-2	.	TGTGCCATCAGGACAGGGCTGAACACCGGGGAGCTGTTTTTT	CAIRTGLNTGELFF
.	TRBV5-4	TRBJ2-7	.	TGTGCCAGCAGCTTGGCAAAAGGGGCTGGGCAGTACTTC	CASSLAKGAGQYF
.	TRBV12-3/TRBV12-4	TRBJ1-1	once	TGTGCCAGCAGGTCCGGGAGGAACACTGAAGCTTTCTTT	CASRSGRNTEAFF
.	TRBV15	TRBJ1-1	.	TGTGCCACCAGCAGAGGAGGGGGGGAGGCCGCTGAAGCTTTCTTT	CATSRGGGEAAEAFF
TRBD1	TRBV11-2	TRBJ1-2	.	TGTGCCAGCAGCTTTATATCGGGACAGAGTAACTATGGCTACACCTTC	CASSFISGQSNYGYTF
TRBD2	TRBV6-1	TRBJ2-7	.	TGTGCCAGCAGTGAGTTTGGGACTAGCGGGGTCGGGATTTACGAGCAGTACTTC	CASSEFGTSGVGIYEQYF
TRBD1	TRBV19	TRBJ1-4	.	TGTGCCAGTAGTATCATGGGGCCGCGACAGGGTGAAAAACTGTTTTTT	CASSIMGPRQGEKLFF